What follows is one TCR beta chain and its context. What it binds is not known. The sample is drawn from a study of siplizumab effects on memory and regulatory T cells. Study results and limitations: Tregs proliferating in siplizumab cultures lacked confirmation of their suppressive function.

The CDR3 loop spans 15 amino acids. V lost 0 bases and J lost 0, with 8 bases in between. The germline gives CDR1 SGHAT, CDR2 FQNNGV. TCR templates, 75,000 to 100,000 per sample, were assayed. Clones were sequenced by immunoSEQ multiplex PCR, and TCRdb holds only the in-frame ones, with some missing. The sample records more than 90,000 clones, roughly 94% being singletons. The genes are TRBV11-2 and TRBJ1-1, with D unresolved. Sequencing input: non-Treg CD4+ T cells sorted from blood. The receptor was isolated from a human donor in good health. CDR3 sequence reads: CASSLDGRMNTEAFF. The CDR3 region has the DNA TGTGCCAGCAGCTTAGATGGGCGGATGAACACTGAAGCTTTCTTT. Full variable domain (missing parts from reference TRBV11-2 and TRBJ1-1): EAGVAQSPRYKIIEKRQSVAFWCNPISGHATLYWYQQILGQGPKLLIQFQNNGVVDDSQLPKDRFSAERLKGVDSTLKIQPAKLEDSAVYLCASSLDGRMNTEAFFGQGTRLTVV.